This TCR beta chain was observed in a study of Graves' ophthalmopathy and Graves' hyperthyroidism. Study outcomes and limitations: Clonotypes were expanded in thyroid at above 0.001 frequency, and most also appeared in blood.

The sample holds a few counts of this clonotype. Its antigen is unidentified. The CDR3 length is 13 residues. Trimming stripped 6 bases from V and 7 bases from J, with 12 bases between. Ophthalmopathy in the donors was of moderate-to-severe activity, with CAS ≥3, NOSPECS ≥4 and duration under 3 months. Among the exclusions were patients with other autoimmune diseases, uncontrolled infections, pregnancy or lactation. Orbital computed tomography, together with clinical symptoms, serum thyroxine, TRAb and thyroid ultrasound, was used for diagnosis. Beta-chain TCR CDR3 regions were amplified from RNA transcripts. Following a first-round RT-PCR that used HTBI primers, a second-round multiplex PCR was carried out. TCRdb processed the multiplex PCR reads anew with MiXCR; each CDR3 protein has one entry. This table holds 660,000 or so distinct CDR3 sequences, 35% to 50% found once.

The TCR originated in an adult man with Graves' ophthalmopathy. Material: peripheral blood. The V gene is TRBV12-3 or TRBV12-4, the J gene TRBJ2-2; weak D call: TRBD1 (5 bases). CDR3 residues: CASSYIRVGELFF. For the CDR3, the DNA is TGTGCCAGCAGCTACATCAGGGTCGGGGAGCTGTTTTTT.